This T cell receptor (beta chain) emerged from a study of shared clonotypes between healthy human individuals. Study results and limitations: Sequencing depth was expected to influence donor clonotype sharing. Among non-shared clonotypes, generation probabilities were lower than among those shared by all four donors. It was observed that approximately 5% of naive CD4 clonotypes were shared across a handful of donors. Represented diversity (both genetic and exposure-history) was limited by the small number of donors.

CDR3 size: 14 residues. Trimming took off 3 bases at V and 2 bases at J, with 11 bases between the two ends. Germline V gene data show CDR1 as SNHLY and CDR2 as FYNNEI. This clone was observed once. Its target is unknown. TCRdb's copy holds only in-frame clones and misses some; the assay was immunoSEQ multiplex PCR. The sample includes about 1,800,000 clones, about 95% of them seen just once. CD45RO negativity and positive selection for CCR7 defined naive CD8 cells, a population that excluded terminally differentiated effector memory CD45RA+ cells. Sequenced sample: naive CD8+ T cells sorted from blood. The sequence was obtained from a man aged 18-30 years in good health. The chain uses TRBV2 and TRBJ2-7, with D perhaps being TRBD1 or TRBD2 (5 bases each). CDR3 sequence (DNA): TGTGCCAGCAGTGAGGGGGTTTCGGCCTACGAGCAGTACTTC. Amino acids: CASSEGVSAYEQYF.